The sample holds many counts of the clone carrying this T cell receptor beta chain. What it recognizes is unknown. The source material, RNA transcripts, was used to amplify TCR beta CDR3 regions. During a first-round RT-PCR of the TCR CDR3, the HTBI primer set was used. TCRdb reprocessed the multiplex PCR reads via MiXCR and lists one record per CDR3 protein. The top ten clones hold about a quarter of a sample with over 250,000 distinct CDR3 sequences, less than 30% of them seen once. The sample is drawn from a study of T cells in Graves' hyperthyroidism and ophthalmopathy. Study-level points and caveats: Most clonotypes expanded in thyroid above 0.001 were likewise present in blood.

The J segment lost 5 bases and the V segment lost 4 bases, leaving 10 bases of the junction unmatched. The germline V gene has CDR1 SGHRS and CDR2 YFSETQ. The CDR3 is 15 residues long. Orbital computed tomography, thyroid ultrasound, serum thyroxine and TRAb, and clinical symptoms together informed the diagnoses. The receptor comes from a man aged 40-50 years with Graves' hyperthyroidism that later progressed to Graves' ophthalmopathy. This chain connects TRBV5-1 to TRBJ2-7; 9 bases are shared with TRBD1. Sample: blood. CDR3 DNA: TGCGCCAGCAGCCCGTCGGGACAGGGAATGCACGAGCAGTACTTC. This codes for CASSPSGQGMHEQYF.